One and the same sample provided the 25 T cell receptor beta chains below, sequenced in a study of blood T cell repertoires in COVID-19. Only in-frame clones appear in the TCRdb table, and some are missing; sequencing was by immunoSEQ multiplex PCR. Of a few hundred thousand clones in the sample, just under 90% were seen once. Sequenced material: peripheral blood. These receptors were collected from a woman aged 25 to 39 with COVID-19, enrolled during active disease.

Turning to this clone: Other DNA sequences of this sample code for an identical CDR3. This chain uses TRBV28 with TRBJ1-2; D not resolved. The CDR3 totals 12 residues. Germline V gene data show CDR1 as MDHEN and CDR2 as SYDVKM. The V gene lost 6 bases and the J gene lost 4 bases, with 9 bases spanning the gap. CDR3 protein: CASSPRGYGYTF. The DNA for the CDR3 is TGTGCCAGCAGCCCCCGGGGCTATGGCTACACCTTC.

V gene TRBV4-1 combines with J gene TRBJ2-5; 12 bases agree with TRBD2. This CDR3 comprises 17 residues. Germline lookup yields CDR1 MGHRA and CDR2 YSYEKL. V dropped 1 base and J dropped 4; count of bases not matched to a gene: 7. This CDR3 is CASSQGLAGGLGETQYF. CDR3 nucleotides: TGCGCCAGCAGCCAAGGTCTAGCGGGGGGGCTCGGAGAGACCCAGTACTTC.

The CDR3, as DNA: TGCGCCAGCAGTCGGGGAGAGGATGAGCAGTTCTTC. Its protein product is CASSRGEDEQFF. The chain uses TRBV5-1 and TRBJ2-1; D may be TRBD2 (5 bases). The V and J ends lost 5 bases and 8 bases respectively, with 11 bases between them. Germline V gene sequence: CDR1 SGHRS, CDR2 YFSETQ. CDR3 size: 12 residues.

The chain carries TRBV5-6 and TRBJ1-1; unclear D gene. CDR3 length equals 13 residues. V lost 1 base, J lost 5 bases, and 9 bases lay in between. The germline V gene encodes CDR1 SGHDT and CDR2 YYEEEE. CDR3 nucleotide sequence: TGTGCCAGCAGCTTGCCAGGTTGGACTGAAGCTTTCTTT. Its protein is CASSLPGWTEAFF.

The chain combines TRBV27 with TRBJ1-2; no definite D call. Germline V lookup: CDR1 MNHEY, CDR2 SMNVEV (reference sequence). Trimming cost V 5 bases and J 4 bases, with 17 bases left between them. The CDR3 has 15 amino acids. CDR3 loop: CASSRKVEAFYGYTF. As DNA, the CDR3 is TGTGCCAGCAGTCGAAAAGTGGAGGCCTTCTATGGCTACACCTTC.

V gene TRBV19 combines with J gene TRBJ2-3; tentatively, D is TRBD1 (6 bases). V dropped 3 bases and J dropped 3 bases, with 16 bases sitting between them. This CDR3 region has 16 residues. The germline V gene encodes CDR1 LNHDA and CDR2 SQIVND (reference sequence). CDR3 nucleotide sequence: TGTGCCAGTAGTATGAAGTACGGACAGAGGACAGATACGCAGTATTTT. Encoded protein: CASSMKYGQRTDTQYF.

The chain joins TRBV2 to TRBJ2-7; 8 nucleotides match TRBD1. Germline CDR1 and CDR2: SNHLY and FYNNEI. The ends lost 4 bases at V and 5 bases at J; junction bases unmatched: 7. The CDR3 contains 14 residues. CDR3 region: CASSGSRGHDEQYF. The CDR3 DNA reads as TGTGCCAGCAGTGGAAGCAGGGGGCACGACGAGCAGTACTTC.

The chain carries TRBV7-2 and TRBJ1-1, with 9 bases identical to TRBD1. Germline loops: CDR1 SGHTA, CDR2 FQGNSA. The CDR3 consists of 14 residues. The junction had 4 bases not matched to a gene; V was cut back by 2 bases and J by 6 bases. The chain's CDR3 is CASSLRTGDAEAFF. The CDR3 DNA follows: TGTGCCAGCAGCTTAAGGACAGGGGACGCTGAAGCTTTCTTT.

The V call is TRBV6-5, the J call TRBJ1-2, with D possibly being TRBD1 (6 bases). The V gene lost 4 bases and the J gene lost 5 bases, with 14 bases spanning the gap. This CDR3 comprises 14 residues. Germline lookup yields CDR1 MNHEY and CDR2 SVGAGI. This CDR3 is CASSLQQGPYGYTF. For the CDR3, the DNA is TGTGCCAGCAGTTTACAACAGGGCCCTTATGGCTACACCTTC.

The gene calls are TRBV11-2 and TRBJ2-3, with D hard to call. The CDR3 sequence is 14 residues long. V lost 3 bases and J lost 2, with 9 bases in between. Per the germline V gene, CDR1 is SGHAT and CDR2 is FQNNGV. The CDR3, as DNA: TGTGCCAGCAGCTTGGCCGTGGTCACAGATACGCAGTATTTT. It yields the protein CASSLAVVTDTQYF.

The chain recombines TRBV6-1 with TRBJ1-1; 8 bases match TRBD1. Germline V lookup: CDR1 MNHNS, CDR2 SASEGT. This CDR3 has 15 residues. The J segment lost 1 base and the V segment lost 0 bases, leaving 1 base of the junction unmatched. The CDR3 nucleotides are TGTGCCAGCAGTGAAGCGGGGACAGGGAACACTGAAGCTTTCTTT. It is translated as CASSEAGTGNTEAFF.

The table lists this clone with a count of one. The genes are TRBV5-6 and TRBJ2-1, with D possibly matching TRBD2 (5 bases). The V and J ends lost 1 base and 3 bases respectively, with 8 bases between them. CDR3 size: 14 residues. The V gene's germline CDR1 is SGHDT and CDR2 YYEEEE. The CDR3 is CASSLSGDYNEQFF. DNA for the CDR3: TGTGCCAGCAGCTTGAGCGGTGACTACAATGAGCAGTTCTTC.

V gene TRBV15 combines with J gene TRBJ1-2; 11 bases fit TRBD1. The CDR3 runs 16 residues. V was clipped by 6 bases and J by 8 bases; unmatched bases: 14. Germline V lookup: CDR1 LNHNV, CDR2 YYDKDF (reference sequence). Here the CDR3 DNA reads TGTGCCACCAGGAAGGCTGGGGACAGGGGGAGTGGGGGCTACACCTTC. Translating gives CATRKAGDRGSGGYTF.

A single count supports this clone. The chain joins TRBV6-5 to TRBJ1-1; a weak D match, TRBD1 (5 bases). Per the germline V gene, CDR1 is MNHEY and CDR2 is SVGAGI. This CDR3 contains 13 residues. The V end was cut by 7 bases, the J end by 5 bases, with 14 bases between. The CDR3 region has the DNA TGTGCCAGCACCCCTTCGAAGGGGACTGAAGCTTTCTTT. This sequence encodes CASTPSKGTEAFF.

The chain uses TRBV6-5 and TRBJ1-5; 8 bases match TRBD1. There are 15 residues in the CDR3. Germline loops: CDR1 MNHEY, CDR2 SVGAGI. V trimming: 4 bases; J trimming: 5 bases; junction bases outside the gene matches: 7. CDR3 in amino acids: CASSLDRAGYQPQHF. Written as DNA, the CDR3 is TGTGCCAGCAGTTTGGACAGGGCCGGTTATCAGCCCCAGCATTTT.

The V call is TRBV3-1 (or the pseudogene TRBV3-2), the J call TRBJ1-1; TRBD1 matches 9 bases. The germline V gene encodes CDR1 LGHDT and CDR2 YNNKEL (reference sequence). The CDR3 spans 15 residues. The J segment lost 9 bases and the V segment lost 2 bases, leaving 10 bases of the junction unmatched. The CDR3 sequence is CASSQRRGTGTKAFF. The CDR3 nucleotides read TGTGCCAGCAGCCAACGGAGGGGGACAGGGACTAAAGCTTTCTTT.

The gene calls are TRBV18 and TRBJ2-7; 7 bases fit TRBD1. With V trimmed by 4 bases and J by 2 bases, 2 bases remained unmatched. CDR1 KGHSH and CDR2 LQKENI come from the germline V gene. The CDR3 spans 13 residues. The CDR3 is CASSQGATYEQYF. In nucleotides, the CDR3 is TGTGCCAGCTCACAGGGGGCCACCTACGAGCAGTACTTC.

CDR3 amino acids: CASLRGGTDGYTF. The CDR3 DNA reads TGTGCCAGCTTACGGGGGGGGACCGATGGCTACACCTTC. The V call is TRBV6-5, the J call TRBJ1-2, with a weak D call TRBD1 (5 bases). The ends were cut back, 8 bases at V and 6 bases at J, with 16 bases in the middle. The germline V gene has CDR1 MNHEY and CDR2 SVGAGI. This CDR3 has 13 residues.

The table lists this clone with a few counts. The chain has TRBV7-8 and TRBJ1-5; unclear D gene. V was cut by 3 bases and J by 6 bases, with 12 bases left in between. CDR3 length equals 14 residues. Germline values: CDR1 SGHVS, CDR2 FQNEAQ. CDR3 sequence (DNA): TGTGCCAGCAGCTTCGGGGATGGTGGTCAGCCCCAGCATTTT. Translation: CASSFGDGGQPQHF.

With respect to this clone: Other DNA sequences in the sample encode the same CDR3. CDR3 residues: CASSMSNRGYEQYF. CDR3 nucleotide sequence: TGTGCCAGTAGTATGTCCAACAGGGGCTACGAGCAGTACTTC. The chain links TRBV19 to TRBJ2-7; 7 nucleotides align to TRBD1. The ends lost 3 bases at V and 3 bases at J; junction bases unmatched: 5. CDR3 size: 14 residues. Germline lookup yields CDR1 LNHDA and CDR2 SQIVND (reference sequence).

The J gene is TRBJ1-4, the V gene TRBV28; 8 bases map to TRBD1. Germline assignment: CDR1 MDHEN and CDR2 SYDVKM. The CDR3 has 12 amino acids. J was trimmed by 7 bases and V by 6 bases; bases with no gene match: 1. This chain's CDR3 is CASRDRVEKLFF. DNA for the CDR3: TGTGCCAGCAGGGACAGGGTTGAAAAACTGTTTTTT. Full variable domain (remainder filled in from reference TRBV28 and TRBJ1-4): DVKVTQSSRYLVKRTGEKVFLECVQDMDHENMFWYRQDPGLGLRLIYFSYDVKMKEKGDIPEGYSVSREKKERFSLILESASTNQTSMYLCASRDRVEKLFFGSGTQLSVL.

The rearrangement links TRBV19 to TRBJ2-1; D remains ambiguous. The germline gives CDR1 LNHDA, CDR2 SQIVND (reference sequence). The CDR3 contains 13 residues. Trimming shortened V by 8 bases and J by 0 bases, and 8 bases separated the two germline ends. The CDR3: CASAFSSYNEQFF. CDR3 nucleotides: TGTGCCAGTGCCTTTAGCTCCTACAATGAGCAGTTCTTC.

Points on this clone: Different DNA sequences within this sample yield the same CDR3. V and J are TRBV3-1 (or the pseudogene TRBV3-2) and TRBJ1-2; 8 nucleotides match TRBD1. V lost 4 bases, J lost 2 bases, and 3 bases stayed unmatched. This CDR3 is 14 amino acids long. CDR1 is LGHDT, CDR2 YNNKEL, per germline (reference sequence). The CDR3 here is CASSPQGANYGYTF. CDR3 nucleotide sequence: TGTGCCAGCAGCCCCCAGGGGGCCAACTATGGCTACACCTTC.

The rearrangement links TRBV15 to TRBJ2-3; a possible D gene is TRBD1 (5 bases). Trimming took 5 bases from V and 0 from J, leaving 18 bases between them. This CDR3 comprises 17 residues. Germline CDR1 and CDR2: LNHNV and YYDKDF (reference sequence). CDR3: CATSWGNTGLSTDTQYF. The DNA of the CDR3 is TGTGCCACCAGCTGGGGAAACACAGGCCTCAGCACAGATACGCAGTATTTT.

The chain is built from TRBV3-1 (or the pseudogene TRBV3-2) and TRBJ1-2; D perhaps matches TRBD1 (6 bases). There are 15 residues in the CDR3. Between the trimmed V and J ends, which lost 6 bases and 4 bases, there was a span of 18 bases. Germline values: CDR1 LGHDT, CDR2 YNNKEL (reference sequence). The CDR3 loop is CASSSRGDTSYGYTF. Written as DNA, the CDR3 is TGTGCCAGCAGTTCCCGAGGGGACACCTCCTATGGCTACACCTTC.